These 25 T cell receptor beta chains were sequenced from one sample in a study of shared clonotypes between healthy human individuals. Sequencing used immunoSEQ multiplex PCR; TCRdb keeps in-frame clones, though not all of them. The table has more than 1.2 million clones, about 98.5% seen once. Source material: naive CD4+ T cells sorted from blood. Stated subset: CD45RA+ positively selected. These receptors came from a man younger than 45 in good health.

This chain uses TRBV7-6 with TRBJ2-1; 9 nucleotides agree with TRBD2. The trim removed 1 base at V and 2 bases at J, leaving 3 bases unmatched. The CDR3 is 16 amino acids. The V gene's germline CDR1 is SGHVS and CDR2 FNYEAQ. The CDR3 here is CASSLEGLATYNEQFF. CDR3 sequence (DNA): TGTGCCAGCAGCTTAGAGGGACTAGCTACCTACAATGAGCAGTTCTTC.

The V and J genes are TRBV18 and TRBJ2-1; D perhaps matches TRBD2 (6 bases). The CDR3 is 13 residues long. The V end was cut by 6 bases, the J end by 5 bases, with 11 bases between. From germline, CDR1 is KGHSH and CDR2 LQKENI. The CDR3 reads CASSSGTHNEQFF. The CDR3, as DNA: TGTGCCAGCTCTTCCGGGACTCACAATGAGCAGTTCTTC.

The genes are TRBV2 and TRBJ1-1, with D maybe TRBD1 (5 bases). This CDR3 has 13 amino acids. The ends were cut back, 3 bases at V and 4 bases at J, with 9 bases in the middle. Germline CDR1 SNHLY, CDR2 FYNNEI. In nucleotides, the CDR3 is TGTGCCAGCAGTGATTTGGGGGGCACTGAAGCTTTCTTT. Protein: CASSDLGGTEAFF.

CDR3 DNA sequence: TGTGCCAGCAGTTACACAGGACGCTACAATGAGCAGTTCTTC. The encoded protein is CASSYTGRYNEQFF. The chain recombines TRBV6-6 with TRBJ2-1, with D maybe TRBD1 (5 bases). Per the germline V gene, CDR1 is MNHNY and CDR2 is SVGAGI (reference sequence). V lost 2 bases to trimming and J lost 3 bases, with 8 bases between them. The CDR3 spans 14 residues.

The chain is built from TRBV7-6 and TRBJ1-1, with 8 positions matching TRBD1. CDR3 length: 14 residues. V shed 5 bases, J shed 7 bases, and the junction held 9 bases outside the gene matches. Germline CDR1 SGHVS, CDR2 FNYEAQ. The CDR3 region is CASSPGTGMVEAFF. In nucleotides, the CDR3 is TGTGCCAGCAGCCCGGGGACAGGCATGGTTGAAGCTTTCTTT.

A single count supports this clone. This sample includes further DNA sequences coding for the same CDR3. This chain links TRBV27 with TRBJ2-2; no clear D gene. Between the trimmed V and J ends, which lost 1 base and 6 bases, there was a span of 3 bases. In germline, CDR1 is MNHEY, CDR2 SMNVEV (reference sequence). This CDR3 region has 12 residues. CDR3 DNA sequence: TGTGCCAGCAGTTTATTTCCCGGGGAGCTGTTTTTT. This sequence encodes CASSLFPGELFF.

A word on this clone: Germline is not matched at one junction end, which may reflect a read error. The genes are TRBV9 and TRBJ2-7, with D tentatively TRBD1 (6 bases). Germline-derived CDR1 and CDR2 are SGDLS and YYNGEE. The CDR3 loop spans 12 amino acids. Written as DNA, the CDR3 is TGTGCCAGCAGCGCCCCTTACAGGGCGGCGAACTTC. Amino acids: CASSAPYRAANF.

The V and J genes are TRBV9 and TRBJ1-2, with 7 bases fitting TRBD1. This CDR3 is built from 15 residues. The trim removed 0 bases at V and 3 bases at J, leaving 5 bases unmatched. Germline V CDR1 and CDR2: SGDLS, YYNGEE. The CDR3 is CASSVVGRGDYGYTF. The CDR3 DNA reads as TGTGCCAGCAGCGTAGTTGGCAGGGGGGACTATGGCTACACCTTC.

The rearrangement links TRBV7-9 to TRBJ2-1, with D possibly matching TRBD2 (5 bases). V lost 7 bases to trimming and J lost 5 bases, with 12 bases between them. Germline CDR1 and CDR2: SEHNR and FQNEAQ (reference sequence). The CDR3 sequence is 13 residues long. In DNA, the CDR3 is TGTGCCAGCACCATGTCGGAGGACAATGAGCAGTTCTTC. The encoded protein is CASTMSEDNEQFF.

This clone was observed a single time. This rearrangement joins TRBV18 to TRBJ2-7; TRBD1 agrees at 7 bases. The V and J ends lost 3 bases and 3 bases, in that order; junction bases with no gene match: 5. CDR3 length: 14 amino acids. In germline, CDR1 is KGHSH, CDR2 LQKENI. The CDR3 is CASSPARGIYEQYF. For the CDR3, the DNA is TGTGCCAGCTCACCGGCCAGGGGGATCTACGAGCAGTACTTC.

This clone was found once. Written as DNA, the CDR3 is TGTGCCAGCAGCTTAGGCGGACTAGTAAACACCGGGGAGCTGTTTTTT. Residues: CASSLGGLVNTGELFF. J is TRBJ2-2 and V is TRBV11-2; 7 bases align to TRBD2. V was pared by 1 base and J by 2 bases, with 4 bases of the junction left unmatched. CDR1 and CDR2 (germline): SGHAT, FQNNGV. The CDR3 is 16 amino acids.

V and J are TRBV27 and TRBJ2-5; 12 bases are shared with TRBD2. Trimming removed 6 bases from V and 2 bases from J; junction bases left unmatched: 16. This CDR3 is built from 19 residues. The germline CDR1 and CDR2 sequences are MNHEY and SMNVEV (reference sequence). The chain's CDR3 is CASSLLGVLAGGSQETQYF. The CDR3 DNA sequence: TGTGCCAGCAGCCTCCTCGGTGTACTAGCGGGAGGCAGTCAAGAGACCCAGTACTTC.

V and J are TRBV27 and TRBJ1-2; TRBD1 matches at 8 bases. The V and J ends lost 5 bases and 6 bases, in that order; junction bases with no gene match: 8. Per the germline V gene, CDR1 is MNHEY and CDR2 is SMNVEV (reference sequence). The CDR3 length is 14 residues. The CDR3 loop reads CASSPQDRVNGYTF. Here the CDR3 DNA reads TGTGCCAGCAGTCCCCAGGACAGGGTGAATGGCTACACCTTC.

The J gene is TRBJ2-2, the V gene TRBV18; D assignment may be TRBD1 or TRBD2 (5 bases each). V lost 8 bases, J lost 3 bases, and 7 bases lay in between. The CDR3 length is 12 residues. In germline, CDR1 is KGHSH, CDR2 LQKENI. CDR3 sequence (DNA): TGTGCCAGCGGGACCGACACCGGGGAGCTGTTTTTT. This translates into CASGTDTGELFF.

This chain connects TRBV7-8 to TRBJ2-3, with D possibly called TRBD1 or TRBD2 (6 bases each). The CDR3 covers 17 residues. Between the trimmed V and J ends, which lost 5 bases and 0 bases, there was a span of 18 bases. CDR1 and CDR2 (germline): SGHVS, FQNEAQ. CDR3 region: CASSPRMRRGSTDTQYF. The DNA for the CDR3 is TGTGCCAGCAGCCCCCGCATGAGGAGGGGGAGCACAGATACGCAGTATTTT.

The J gene is TRBJ1-1, the V gene TRBV7-8; 8 bases are a match to TRBD1. The CDR3 has 14 amino acids. Trimming cost V 3 bases and J 7 bases; bases outside gene matches: 7. In germline, CDR1 is SGHVS, CDR2 FQNEAQ. The CDR3 nucleotides are TGTGCCAGCAGCTTTCCGACAGGGGAGTTTGAAGCTTTCTTT. Translating it yields CASSFPTGEFEAFF.

The V and J genes are TRBV19 and TRBJ1-2; D might be TRBD1 (6 bases). The CDR3 totals 16 residues. Trimming removed 11 bases from V and 4 bases from J, with 26 bases in between. Germline loops: CDR1 LNHDA, CDR2 SQIVND (reference sequence). This CDR3 is CAARGDTPRLGYGYTF. DNA for the CDR3: TGTGCCGCTCGGGGGGACACGCCACGACTGGGCTATGGCTACACCTTC. Full variable domain (remainder filled in from reference TRBV19 and TRBJ1-2): DGGITQSPKYLFRKEGQNVTLSCEQNLNHDAMYWYRQDPGQGLRLIYYSQIVNDFQKGDIAEGYSVSREKKESFPLTVTSAQKNPTAFYLCAARGDTPRLGYGYTFGSGTRLTVV.

The chain couples TRBV7-2 to TRBJ1-3, with no clear D. This CDR3 spans 14 amino acids. The ends were cut back, 5 bases at V and 0 bases at J, with 8 bases in the middle. Germline V gene data show CDR1 as SGHTA and CDR2 as FQGNSA. CDR3 in amino acids: CASSLDRSGNTIYF. Written as DNA, the CDR3 is TGTGCCAGCAGCCTGGACCGCTCTGGAAACACCATATATTTT.

The rearrangement uses TRBV28 and TRBJ2-7; either TRBD1 or TRBD2 may supply D (6 bases each). Germline values: CDR1 MDHEN, CDR2 SYDVKM. CDR3 length equals 14 residues. Trimming shortened V by 2 bases and J by 5 bases, and 13 bases separated the two germline ends. CDR3 residues: CASSLARGQDEQYF. The CDR3 region has the DNA TGTGCCAGCAGTTTAGCACGGGGGCAGGACGAGCAGTACTTC.

The chain couples TRBV2 to TRBJ2-7; 10 positions agree with TRBD2. Losses at the gene ends were 10 bases for V and 2 bases for J; bases not matched to a gene: 14. Looked up from germline, CDR1 is SNHLY and CDR2 is FYNNEI. CDR3 length equals 16 residues. CDR3 coding DNA: TGTGCCATGACGCCCTTTGGACTAGCGGCCACCTACGAGCAGTACTTC. Its translation is CAMTPFGLAATYEQYF.

J is TRBJ1-1 and V is TRBV6-1, with 9 positions matching TRBD1. The CDR3 covers 15 residues. CDR1 is MNHNS, CDR2 SASEGT, per germline. Germline trimming cut 3 bases from V and 6 bases from J; bases unmatched to any gene: 8. The CDR3 DNA sequence: TGTGCCAGCAGTGATCCGGGACAGGGCTCTTCTGAAGCTTTCTTT. Translation gives CASSDPGQGSSEAFF.

The V gene is TRBV6-5, the J gene TRBJ1-1; TRBD1 is a possible D gene (5 bases). The germline V and J ends were trimmed by 1 base and 8 bases, with 14 bases remaining between them. The CDR3 extends over 14 amino acids. Germline CDR1 reads MNHEY; CDR2 reads SVGAGI. The CDR3 loop is CASSYLGPRGEAFF. CDR3 in DNA: TGTGCCAGCAGTTACTTGGGGCCTCGAGGGGAAGCTTTCTTT.

The V call is TRBV30, the J call TRBJ2-7; 9 nucleotides align to TRBD1. The CDR3 spans 13 residues. Germline assignment: CDR1 GTSNPN and CDR2 SVGIG (reference sequence). Trimming cost V 4 bases and J 3 bases; bases outside gene matches: 4. CDR3 region: CAWTGTGSYEQYF. The CDR3 DNA reads TGTGCCTGGACCGGGACAGGGAGCTACGAGCAGTACTTC.

The rearrangement links TRBV5-1 to TRBJ1-1; D unresolved. Trimming pared 0 bases from V and 7 bases from J, leaving 13 bases between. CDR1 and CDR2 from the germline V gene are SGHRS and YFSETQ. The CDR3 extends over 14 amino acids. The CDR3 nucleotides read TGCGCCAGCAGCTTGGATCAAGGTGCAAATGAAGCTTTCTTT. Residues: CASSLDQGANEAFF.

This rearrangement joins TRBV6-1 to TRBJ2-1; TRBD2 matches 9 bases. Germline CDR1 is MNHNS and CDR2 is SASEGT. This CDR3 contains 16 residues. V lost 4 bases, J lost 4 bases, and 8 bases stayed unmatched. In DNA form, the CDR3 reads TGTGCCAGCAGTGGCTCCGGGACTAGCAGATACAATGAGCAGTTCTTC. Translated, it gives CASSGSGTSRYNEQFF.